The entry that follows covers one T cell receptor (beta chain) sequence. The protocol was immunoSEQ multiplex PCR, while the TCRdb copy is restricted to in-frame clones and leaves out a portion. The sample has about 2,800 clones, around 80% seen once. This sample was taken from a study of chemoradiotherapy in HPV16-positive cancers. The V and J ends lost 0 bases and 2 bases respectively, with 10 bases between them. CDR1 LNHDA and CDR2 SQIVND come from the germline V gene (reference sequence). This CDR3 region has 16 residues. The V and J genes are TRBV19 and TRBJ2-2, with D perhaps matching TRBD1 (6 bases). The TCR sequence derives from a human donor with HPV-associated anogenital cancer. The specimen comprised tumor tissue, sampled from a patient who underwent chemoradiotherapy. CDR3 loop: CASSIDLRGNTGELFF. CDR3 sequence (DNA): TGTGCCAGTAGTATAGATCTCAGGGGAAACACCGGGGAGCTGTTTTTT.